A single sample gave rise to the 2 T cell receptor beta chains below, sequenced in a study of tumor-infiltrating lymphocytes in primary liver carcinoma. RNA was extracted from whole blood without cell sorting, alongside germline DNA. With a constant-region primer, TCR beta cDNA was made from 500 ng of total RNA. ARM-PCR was slightly modified, and three nested multiplex PCR rounds with it gave rise to the TCR beta libraries. Rounds one and two of PCR, each of 10 to 11 cycles, were primed with TRBV1-TRBV30 forward primers and a C-beta reverse primer. TCRdb reprocessed the multiplex PCR reads with MiXCR, giving one entry per CDR3 protein. Of fewer than 350,000 distinct CDR3 sequences in the sample, approximately 65% were seen once. Sample: peripheral blood. These receptors were obtained from a man aged 40-49 years with primary liver carcinoma and hepatitis B virus infection.

Note on this clonotype: Sequence at one end of the junction differs from germline and may be a read error. The chain carries TRBV4-2 and TRBJ2-7; D gene uncertain. Per the germline V gene, CDR1 is LGHNA and CDR2 is YNFKEQ. The CDR3 has 17 amino acids. CDR3 in amino acids: CACSQAPISHTSYGQYF. Written as DNA, the CDR3 is TGTGCCTGCAGCCAAGCCCCTATTTCCCACACCTCCTACGGGCAGTACTTC.

Turning to this clonotype: A single base separates this from a much larger clone, so it may be a read error. V and J are TRBV12-3 or TRBV12-4 and TRBJ2-7, with a tentative D call TRBD2 (6 bases). This CDR3 is 14 amino acids long. As DNA, the CDR3 is TGTGTCAGCAGTGCCTCCGGGACTGAATACGAGCAGTACTTC. It specifies CVSSASGTEYEQYF.